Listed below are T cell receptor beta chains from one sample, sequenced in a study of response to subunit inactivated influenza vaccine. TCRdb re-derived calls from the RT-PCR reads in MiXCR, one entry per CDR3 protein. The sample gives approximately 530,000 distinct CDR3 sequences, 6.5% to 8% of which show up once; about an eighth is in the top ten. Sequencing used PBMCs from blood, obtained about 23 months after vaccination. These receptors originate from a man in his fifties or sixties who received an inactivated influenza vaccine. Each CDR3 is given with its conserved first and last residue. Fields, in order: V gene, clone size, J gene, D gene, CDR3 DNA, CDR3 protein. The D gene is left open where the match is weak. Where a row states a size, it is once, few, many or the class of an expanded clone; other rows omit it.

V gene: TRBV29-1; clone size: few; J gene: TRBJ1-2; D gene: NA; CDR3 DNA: TGCAGCGTTAACCCCGGAGCACGGGGCTACACCTTC; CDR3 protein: CSVNPGARGYTF
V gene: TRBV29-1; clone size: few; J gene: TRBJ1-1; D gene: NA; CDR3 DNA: TGCAGCGGCCAGGGCTGGAACACTGAAGCTTTCTTT; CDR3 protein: CSGQGWNTEAFF
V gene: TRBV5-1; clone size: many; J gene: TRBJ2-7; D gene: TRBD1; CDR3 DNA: TGCGCCAGCAGCTTGATAGGACAGGGGACTCACGAGCAGTACTTC; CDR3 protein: CASSLIGQGTHEQYF
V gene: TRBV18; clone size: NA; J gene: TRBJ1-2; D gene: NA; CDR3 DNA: TGTGCCAGCTCACCAGCCCCTAACTATGGCTACACCTTC; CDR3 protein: CASSPAPNYGYTF
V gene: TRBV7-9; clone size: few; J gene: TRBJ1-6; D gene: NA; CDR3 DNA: TGTGCCAGCAGCTTAGGAGACCGGGTCTCCCTCCACTTT; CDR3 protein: CASSLGDRVSLHF
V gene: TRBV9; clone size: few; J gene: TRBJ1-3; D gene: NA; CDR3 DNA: TGTGCCAGCAGCGTAGAGGACCGACGTCGCTCTGGAAACACCATATATTTT; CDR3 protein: CASSVEDRRRSGNTIYF
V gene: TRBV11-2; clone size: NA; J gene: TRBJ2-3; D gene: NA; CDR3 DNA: TGTGCCAGCAGCTTAGATATTGGAGATACGCAGTATTTT; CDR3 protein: CASSLDIGDTQYF
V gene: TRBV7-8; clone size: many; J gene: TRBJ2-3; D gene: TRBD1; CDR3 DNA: TGTGCCAGCAGCCGACAGGGGAGGACAGATACGCAGTATTTT; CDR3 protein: CASSRQGRTDTQYF
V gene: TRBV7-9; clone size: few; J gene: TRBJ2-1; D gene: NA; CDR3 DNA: TGTGCCAGCAGCGCGGTGGGCGGATGGAATGAGCAGTTCTTC; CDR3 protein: CASSAVGGWNEQFF
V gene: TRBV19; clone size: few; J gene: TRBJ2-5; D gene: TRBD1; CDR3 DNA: TGTGCCAGTAGCCAAGTTACAGGGGGCGTGGAGACCCAGTACTTC; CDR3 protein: CASSQVTGGVETQYF
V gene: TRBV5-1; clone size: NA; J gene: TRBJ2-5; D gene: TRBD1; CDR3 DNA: TGCGCCAGCAGCCCTCGGACAGGCCCAGAGACCCAGTACTTC; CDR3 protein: CASSPRTGPETQYF
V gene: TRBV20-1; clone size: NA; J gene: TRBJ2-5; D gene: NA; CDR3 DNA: TGCAGTGCTGAGCTAAAGTCGGGCCGTCGAGGGTACCAAGAGACCCAGTACTTC; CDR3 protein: CSAELKSGRRGYQETQYF
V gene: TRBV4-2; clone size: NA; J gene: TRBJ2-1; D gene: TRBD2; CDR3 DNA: TGTGCCAGCAGCCAGTCCGGGACTAGCGGGAGTATTGAGCAGTTCTTC; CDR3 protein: CASSQSGTSGSIEQFF
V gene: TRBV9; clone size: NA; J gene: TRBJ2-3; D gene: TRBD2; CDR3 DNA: TGTGCCAGCAGCGTAGGGGGACTAGCAACCAGCACAGATACGCAGTATTTT; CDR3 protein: CASSVGGLATSTDTQYF
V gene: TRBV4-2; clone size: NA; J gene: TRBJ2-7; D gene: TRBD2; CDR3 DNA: TGTGCCAGCAGCCAAGATCCCACTAGCGGGTACGAGCAGTACTTC; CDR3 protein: CASSQDPTSGYEQYF
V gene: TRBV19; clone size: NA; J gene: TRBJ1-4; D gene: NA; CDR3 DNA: TGTGCCAGTAGTGAGGACATGTGGGGTGAAAAACTGTTTTTT; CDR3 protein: CASSEDMWGEKLFF